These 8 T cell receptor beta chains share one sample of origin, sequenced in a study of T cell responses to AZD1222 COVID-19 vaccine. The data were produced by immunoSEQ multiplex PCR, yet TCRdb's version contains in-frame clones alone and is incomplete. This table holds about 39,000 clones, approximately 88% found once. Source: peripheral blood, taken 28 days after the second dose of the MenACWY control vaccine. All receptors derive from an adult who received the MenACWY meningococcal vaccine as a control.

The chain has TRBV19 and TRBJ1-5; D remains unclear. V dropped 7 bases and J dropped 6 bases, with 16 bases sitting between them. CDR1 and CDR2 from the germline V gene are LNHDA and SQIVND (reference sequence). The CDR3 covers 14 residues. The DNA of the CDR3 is TGTGCCAGTACCCAACTACCCGGCCTTCAGCCCCAGCATTTT. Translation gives CASTQLPGLQPQHF.

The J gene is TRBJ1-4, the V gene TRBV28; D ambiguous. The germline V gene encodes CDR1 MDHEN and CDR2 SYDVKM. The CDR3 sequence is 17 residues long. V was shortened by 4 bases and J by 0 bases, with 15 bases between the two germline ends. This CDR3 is CASSSPQGISTNEKLFF. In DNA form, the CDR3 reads TGTGCCAGCAGTTCTCCCCAAGGGATATCAACTAATGAAAAACTGTTTTTT.

CDR3 sequence (DNA): TGTGCCAGCAGTTTTGGTGGGCGTACCCCCTATGGCTACACCTTC. Amino acid sequence: CASSFGGRTPYGYTF. The V gene is TRBV28, the J gene TRBJ1-2, with D unclear. Trimming took 3 bases from V and 4 from J, leaving 15 bases between them. This CDR3 is 15 amino acids long. From germline, CDR1 is MDHEN and CDR2 SYDVKM.

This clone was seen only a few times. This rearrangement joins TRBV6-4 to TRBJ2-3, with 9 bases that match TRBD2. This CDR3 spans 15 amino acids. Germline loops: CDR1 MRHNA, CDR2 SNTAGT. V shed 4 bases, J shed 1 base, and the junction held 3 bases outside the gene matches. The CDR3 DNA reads TGTGCCAGCAGTGCCCGGACTAGCGGCACAGATACGCAGTATTTT. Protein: CASSARTSGTDTQYF.

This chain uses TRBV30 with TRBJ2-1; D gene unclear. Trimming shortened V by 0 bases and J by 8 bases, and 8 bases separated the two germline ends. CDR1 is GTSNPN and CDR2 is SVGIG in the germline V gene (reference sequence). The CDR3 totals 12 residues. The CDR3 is CAWSVIRYEQFF. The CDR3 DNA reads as TGTGCCTGGAGTGTAATCCGTTATGAGCAGTTCTTC.

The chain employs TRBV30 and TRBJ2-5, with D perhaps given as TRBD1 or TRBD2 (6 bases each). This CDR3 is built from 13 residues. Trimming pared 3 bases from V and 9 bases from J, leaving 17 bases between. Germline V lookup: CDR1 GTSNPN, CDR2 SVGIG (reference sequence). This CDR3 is CAWSPGEVGSQYF. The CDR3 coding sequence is TGTGCCTGGAGCCCAGGGGAGGTGGGATCCCAGTACTTC.

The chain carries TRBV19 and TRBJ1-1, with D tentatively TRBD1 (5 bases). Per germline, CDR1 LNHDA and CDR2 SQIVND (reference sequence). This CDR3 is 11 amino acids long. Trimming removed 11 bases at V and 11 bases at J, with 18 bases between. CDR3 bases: TGTGCCGCCGCGGGGGGAGCCTCGGCTTTCTTT. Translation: CAAAGGASAFF.

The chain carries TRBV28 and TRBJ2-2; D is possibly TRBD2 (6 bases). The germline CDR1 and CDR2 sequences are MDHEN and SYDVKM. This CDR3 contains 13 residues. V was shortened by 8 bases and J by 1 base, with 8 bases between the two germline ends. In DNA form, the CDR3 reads TGTGCCAGCGGGACTTTGAACACCGGGGAGCTGTTTTTT. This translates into CASGTLNTGELFF.